Each of the 23 T cell receptor beta chains below was sequenced from the same sample in a study of blood T cells in healthy people across ages (dated by TCRdb to 2013 to 2016). To prepare the library, 5' RACE was applied. Sequencer: Illumina HiSeq 2500. A second PCR of roughly 6 to 11 cycles was run with a J-beta primer mix and a sample-barcoded 5' primer. TCRdb reprocessed the public reads (quality trimming at Q25 with fastp, clone calling with MiXCR) and kept in-frame beta chains. Rows are unified per CDR3 protein, each entry keeping the most common DNA and genes. The sample table shows about 690,000 distinct CDR3 sequences, and 35% to 50% are seen once. Around 30% of the sample lies in the top ten. The sequenced material came from blood. These receptors were collected from a man older than 75 in good health.

This clonotype has a count of ten or more. The chain joins TRBV10-3 to TRBJ2-3; D call uncertain. CDR1 is ENHRY and CDR2 is SYGVKD in the germline V gene. The V end lost 5 bases, the J end lost 0 bases, and 6 bases lay between the germline ends. The CDR3 has 13 residues. The DNA of the CDR3 is TGTGCCATCAGTCCCCTTAGCACAGATACGCAGTATTTT. It yields the protein CAISPLSTDTQYF.

This clonotype was observed many times. The CDR3 region has the DNA TGTGCCAGCAGCTCGGCGGGGGAGGGGCGCACTAGTACGCAGTATTTT. This sequence encodes CASSSAGEGRTSTQYF. This rearrangement joins TRBV7-2 to TRBJ2-3; 7 bases are shared with TRBD2. After removal of 4 bases from V and 8 bases from J, the junction contained 15 bases not matched to a gene. This CDR3 contains 16 residues. Per the germline V gene, CDR1 is SGHTA and CDR2 is FQGNSA.

The rearrangement joins TRBV4-3 to TRBJ2-3; 8 positions match TRBD2. This CDR3 contains 17 residues. CDR1 is LGHNA, CDR2 YSLEER, per germline. V shed 0 bases, J shed 5 bases, and the junction held 10 bases outside the gene matches. CDR3 nucleotide sequence: TGCGCCAGCAGCCAAGATTACGGGAGGGCCTTGGGAGATACGCAGTATTTT. As protein: CASSQDYGRALGDTQYF.

This clonotype has a handful of counts. This chain connects TRBV2 to TRBJ2-5; 8 bases are shared with TRBD2. Germline V gene data show CDR1 as SNHLY and CDR2 as FYNNEI. V shed 8 bases and J 4 bases; nucleotides not matched to a gene: 9. This CDR3 contains 14 residues. The CDR3 spells CASERIAGIETQYF. The CDR3, as DNA: TGTGCCAGCGAGAGGATAGCGGGAATAGAGACCCAGTACTTC.

The chain links TRBV28 to TRBJ1-3; no reliable D call. CDR3 size: 14 residues. Trimming pared 1 base from V and 4 bases from J, leaving 8 bases between. Looked up from germline, CDR1 is MDHEN and CDR2 is SYDVKM. The CDR3 DNA sequence: TGTGCCAGCAGTTTATACGAATTCGGAAACACCATATATTTT. Residues: CASSLYEFGNTIYF.

This clonotype appeared a few times. CDR3 bases: TGTGCCAGCAGTGCGTTGGCCTACGAGCAGTACTTC. This codes for CASSALAYEQYF. The chain has TRBV2 and TRBJ2-7; D call uncertain. Trimming stripped 4 bases from V and 2 bases from J, with 6 bases between. Germline-derived CDR1 and CDR2 are SNHLY and FYNNEI. This CDR3 region has 12 residues.

This clonotype occurred a few times. In DNA form, the CDR3 reads TGTGCCAGCAGTTTATCCGGGCCACCTTACTCCTACGAGCAGTACTTC. This codes for CASSLSGPPYSYEQYF. J is TRBJ2-7 and V is TRBV6-2 or TRBV6-3; D unclear. The CDR3 contains 16 residues. The germline V gene encodes CDR1 MNHEY and CDR2 SVGEGT. V was trimmed by 4 bases and J by 0 bases, leaving 16 bases between them.

This chain links TRBV6-1 with TRBJ2-3, with 10 bases lining up with TRBD2. V trimming: 8 bases; J trimming: 1 base; junction bases outside the gene matches: 12. In germline, CDR1 is MNHNS, CDR2 SASEGT. The CDR3 loop spans 17 amino acids. CDR3: CASSDSPSGRRTDTQYF. The CDR3 DNA reads TGTGCCAGCTCCGACAGCCCTAGCGGGAGACGCACAGATACGCAGTATTTT.

The genes are TRBV6-2 or TRBV6-3 and TRBJ2-3; D possibly corresponds to TRBD2 (6 bases). Germline CDR1 is MNHEY and CDR2 is SVGEGT. The CDR3 is 14 amino acids. The V end was cut by 6 bases, the J end by 4 bases, with 14 bases between. CDR3 loop: CASSPGGIADTQYF. As DNA, the CDR3 is TGTGCCAGCAGCCCCGGGGGAATCGCAGATACGCAGTATTTT.

This clonotype occurred many times. This sequence joins TRBV28 and TRBJ2-5; D may be TRBD1 (5 bases). V was trimmed by 3 bases and J by 3 bases, leaving 14 bases between them. The CDR3 contains 15 residues. Germline assignment: CDR1 MDHEN and CDR2 SYDVKM. CDR3 region: CASSFHRTNKETQYF. The CDR3 nucleotides read TGTGCCAGCAGTTTCCATAGGACAAACAAAGAGACCCAGTACTTC.

The chain employs TRBV12-3 or TRBV12-4 and TRBJ2-1, with D uncertain. The germline V and J ends were trimmed by 5 bases and 7 bases, with 12 bases remaining between them. The CDR3 consists of 13 residues. The CDR3 loop is CASSTQSRNEQFF. In DNA form, the CDR3 reads TGTGCCAGCAGTACGCAGAGCAGAAATGAGCAGTTCTTC.

This clonotype was detected a few times. The chain carries TRBV5-1 and TRBJ2-3; 7 positions agree with TRBD2. The germline V gene encodes CDR1 SGHRS and CDR2 YFSETQ. The CDR3 extends over 17 amino acids. V was pared by 4 bases and J by 3 bases, with 14 bases of the junction left unmatched. CDR3: CASSLKRGADGTDTQYF. CDR3 coding DNA: TGCGCCAGCAGCCTAAAGCGGGGCGCCGATGGGACAGATACGCAGTATTTT.

This clonotype occurred a few times. The chain has TRBV7-9 and TRBJ2-3; no firm D call. The V gene lost 2 bases and the J gene lost 1 base, with 7 bases spanning the gap. The CDR3 loop spans 14 amino acids. From germline, CDR1 is SEHNR and CDR2 FQNEAQ (reference sequence). The CDR3 DNA sequence: TGTGCCAGCAGCTTATTGGGCCGCACAGATACGCAGTATTTT. Translation: CASSLLGRTDTQYF.

This clonotype was recorded only once. The chain joins TRBV6-1 to TRBJ2-2, with 10 positions matching TRBD2. V lost 6 bases to trimming and J lost 5 bases; unmatched junction nucleotides: 15. Germline values: CDR1 MNHNS, CDR2 SASEGT. The CDR3 runs to 18 residues. CDR3 coding DNA: TGTGCCAGCAGCCCCACTCTAGCGGGGGTTTATAAGACCGGGGAGCTGTTTTTT. Translation gives CASSPTLAGVYKTGELFF.

For this clonotype: One junction end does not reproduce the germline sequence, and a read error may be involved. The rearrangement uses TRBV4-3 and TRBJ2-5, with TRBD1 matching over 7 bases. The germline V gene encodes CDR1 LGHNA and CDR2 YSLEER. The CDR3 is 12 residues long. CDR3 region: CAISRTDREQYF. In nucleotides, the CDR3 is TGCGCCATCAGCCGGACCGACAGGGAGCAGTACTTC.

This clonotype came up many times. The chain uses TRBV29-1 and TRBJ2-3; TRBD2 matches at 10 bases. The length of the CDR3 is 13 residues. V dropped 7 bases and J dropped 5; count of bases not matched to a gene: 6. Looked up from germline, CDR1 is SQVTM and CDR2 is ANQGSEA. The CDR3 loop reads CSASGRVGDTQYF. The CDR3, as DNA: TGCAGCGCCAGCGGGAGGGTGGGAGATACGCAGTATTTT.

V and J are TRBV6-5 and TRBJ2-7; D might be TRBD1 (5 bases). The CDR3 covers 15 residues. CDR1 is MNHEY and CDR2 is SVGAGI in the germline V gene. V shed 6 bases and J shed 0 bases, with 15 bases lying between them. The CDR3 DNA follows: TGTGCCAGCAGACCTAGGGGCGGAAACTCCTACGAGCAGTACTTC. This translates into CASRPRGGNSYEQYF.

This clonotype was observed many times. The J gene is TRBJ2-1, the V gene TRBV2; D may be TRBD1 or TRBD2 (5 bases each). This CDR3 is 15 amino acids long. Per germline, CDR1 SNHLY and CDR2 FYNNEI. V lost 2 bases and J 3 bases, leaving 11 bases between the germline ends. The CDR3 nucleotides read TGTGCCAGCAGTGAATGGGGGACCGGCTACAATGAGCAGTTCTTC. This gives the protein CASSEWGTGYNEQFF. Full variable domain (outside the CDR3, taken from reference TRBV2 and TRBJ2-1): EPEVTQTPSHQVTQMGQEVILRCVPISNHLYFYWYRQILGQKVEFLVSFYNNEISEKSEIFDDQFSVERPDGSNFTLKIRSTKLEDSAMYFCASSEWGTGYNEQFFGPGTRLTVL.

With regard to this clonotype: Given a much more abundant clone one base away, this may be a read error. The rearrangement uses TRBV30 and TRBJ2-7; D is unresolved. The length of the CDR3 is 13 residues. Trimming cost V 1 base and J 1 base, with 8 bases left between them. Germline CDR1 is GTSNPN and CDR2 is SVGIG (reference sequence). In nucleotides, the CDR3 is TGTGCCTGGAGTGCTGGAGTTTCCTACGAGCAGTACTTC. This encodes CAWSAGVSYEQYF.

The genes are TRBV30 and TRBJ2-5; D may be TRBD2 (5 bases). V gave up 5 bases and J gave up 9 bases, with 13 bases separating them. Germline assignment: CDR1 GTSNPN and CDR2 SVGIG (reference sequence). The CDR3 loop spans 11 amino acids. CDR3 sequence (DNA): TGTGCCTGGGGGTCCCCCGGGGCCCAGTACTTC. This encodes CAWGSPGAQYF.

This chain connects TRBV6-5 to TRBJ2-1; no definite D call. Germline-derived CDR1 and CDR2 are MNHEY and SVGAGI. The CDR3 totals 15 residues. Trimming took 3 bases from V and 3 from J, leaving 12 bases between them. The CDR3 DNA is TGTGCCAGCAGTTATGGCAGTAGAGACTACAATGAGCAGTTCTTC. Amino acid sequence: CASSYGSRDYNEQFF.

As for this clonotype: The junction and the germline gene differ at one end; a read error may be behind it. The chain recombines TRBV4-2 with TRBJ2-1, with a tentative D call TRBD1 (6 bases). CDR3 length: 12 residues. CDR1 LGHNA and CDR2 YNFKEQ come from the germline V gene. CDR3 region: CACSQVGGEQFF. Written as DNA, the CDR3 is TGTGCCTGCAGCCAAGTTGGGGGCGAGCAGTTCTTC.

Here the CDR3 DNA reads TGCAGTGCTAGTCGGGAGACGCTTTTATCCTACGAGCAGTACTTC. Its translation: CSASRETLLSYEQYF. This chain links TRBV20-1 with TRBJ2-7; D perhaps matches TRBD2 (6 bases). Germline CDR1 reads DFQATT; CDR2 reads SNEGSKA (reference sequence). The CDR3 has 15 residues. Trimming pared 3 bases from V and 1 base from J, leaving 16 bases between.